The sequence of this TCR beta chain was determined in a study of Graves' ophthalmopathy and Graves' hyperthyroidism. CDR3 length equals 11 residues. The V gene end was trimmed by 7 bases and the J gene end by 8 bases; junction bases not matched to a gene: 4. Germline CDR1 SQVTM, CDR2 ANQGSEA. The sequenced template was RNA, covering the TCR beta CDR3 region. Following a first-round RT-PCR that used HTBI primers, a second-round multiplex PCR was carried out. Each CDR3 protein gets one entry after TCRdb re-called the multiplex PCR reads with MiXCR. The sample includes approximately 45,000 distinct CDR3 sequences, around half of them seen just once. This clonotype is deemed medium-sized.

Sequencing input: peripheral blood. The chain combines TRBV29-1 with TRBJ2-1; 8 positions agree with TRBD1. The TCR comes from an adult man with Graves' ophthalmopathy. CDR3 in amino acids: CSGQGADEQFF. Here the CDR3 DNA reads TGCAGCGGGCAGGGGGCAGATGAGCAGTTCTTC.